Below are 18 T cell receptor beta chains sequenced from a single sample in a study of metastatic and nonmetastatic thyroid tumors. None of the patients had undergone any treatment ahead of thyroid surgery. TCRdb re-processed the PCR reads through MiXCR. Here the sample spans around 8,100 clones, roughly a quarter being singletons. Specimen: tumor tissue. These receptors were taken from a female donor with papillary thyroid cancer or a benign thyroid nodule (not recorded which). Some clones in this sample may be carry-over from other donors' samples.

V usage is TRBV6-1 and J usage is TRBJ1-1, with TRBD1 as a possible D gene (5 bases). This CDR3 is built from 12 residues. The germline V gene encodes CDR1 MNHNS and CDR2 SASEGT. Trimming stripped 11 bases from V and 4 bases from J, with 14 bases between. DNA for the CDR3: TGTGCCTGTTCAGGGTTGGGCACTGAAGCTTTCTTT. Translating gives CACSGLGTEAFF.

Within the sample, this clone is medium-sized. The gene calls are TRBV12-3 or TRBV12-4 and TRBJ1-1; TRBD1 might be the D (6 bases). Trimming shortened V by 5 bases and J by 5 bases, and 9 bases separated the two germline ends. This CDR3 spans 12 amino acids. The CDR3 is CASSRTVTEAFF. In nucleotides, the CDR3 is TGTGCCAGCAGTCGGACAGTAACTGAAGCTTTCTTT.

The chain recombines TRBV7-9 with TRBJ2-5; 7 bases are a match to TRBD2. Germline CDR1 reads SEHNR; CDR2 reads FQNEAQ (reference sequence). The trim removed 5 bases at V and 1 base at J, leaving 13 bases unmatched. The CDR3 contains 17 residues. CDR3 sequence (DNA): TGTGCCAGCAGCCCCAAGGGAGGGGCCGGTTCCCAAGAGACCCAGTACTTC. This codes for CASSPKGGAGSQETQYF.

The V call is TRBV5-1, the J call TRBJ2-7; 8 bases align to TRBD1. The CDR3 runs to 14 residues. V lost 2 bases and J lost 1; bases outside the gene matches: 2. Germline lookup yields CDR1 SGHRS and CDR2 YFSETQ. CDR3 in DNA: TGCGCCAGCAGCTTATGGACAGGGTCCTACGAGCAGTACTTC. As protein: CASSLWTGSYEQYF.

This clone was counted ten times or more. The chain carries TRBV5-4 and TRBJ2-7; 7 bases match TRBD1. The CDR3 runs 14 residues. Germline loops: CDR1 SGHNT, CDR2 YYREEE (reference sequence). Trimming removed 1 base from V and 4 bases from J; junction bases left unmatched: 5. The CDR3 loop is CASSLSTGQYEQYF. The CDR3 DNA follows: TGTGCCAGCAGCTTGTCGACAGGGCAGTACGAGCAGTACTTC.

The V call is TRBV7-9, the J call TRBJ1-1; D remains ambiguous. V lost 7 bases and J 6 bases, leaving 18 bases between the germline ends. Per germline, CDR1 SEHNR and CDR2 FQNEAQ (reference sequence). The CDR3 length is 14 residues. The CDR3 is CASNLVWGRSEAFF. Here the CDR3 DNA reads TGTGCCAGCAACCTGGTGTGGGGAAGGTCTGAAGCTTTCTTT.

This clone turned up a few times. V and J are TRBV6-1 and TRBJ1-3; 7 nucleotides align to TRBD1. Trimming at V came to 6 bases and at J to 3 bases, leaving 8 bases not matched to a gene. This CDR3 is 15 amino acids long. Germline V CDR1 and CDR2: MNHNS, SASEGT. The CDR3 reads CASSLRGGNGNTIYF. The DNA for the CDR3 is TGTGCCAGCAGCCTTCGAGGGGGCAATGGAAACACCATATATTTT.

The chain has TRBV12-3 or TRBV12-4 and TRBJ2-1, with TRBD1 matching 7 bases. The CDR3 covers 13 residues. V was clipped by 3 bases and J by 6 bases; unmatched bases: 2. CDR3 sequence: CASSFRTGNEQFF. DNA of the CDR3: TGTGCCAGCAGTTTCCGGACAGGCAATGAGCAGTTCTTC.

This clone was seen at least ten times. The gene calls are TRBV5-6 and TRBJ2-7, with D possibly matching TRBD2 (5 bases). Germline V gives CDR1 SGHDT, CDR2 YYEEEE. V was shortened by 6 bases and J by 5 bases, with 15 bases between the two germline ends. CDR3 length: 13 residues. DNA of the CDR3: TGTGCCAGCAACCCCATAGCGAGCAACGAGCAGTACTTC. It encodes CASNPIASNEQYF.

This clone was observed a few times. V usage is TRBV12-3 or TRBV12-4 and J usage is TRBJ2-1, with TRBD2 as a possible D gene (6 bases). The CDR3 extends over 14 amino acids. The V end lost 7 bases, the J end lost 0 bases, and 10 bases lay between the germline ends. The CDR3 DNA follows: TGTGCCAGCACAGGCGGGGCCTCCTACAATGAGCAGTTCTTC. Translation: CASTGGASYNEQFF.

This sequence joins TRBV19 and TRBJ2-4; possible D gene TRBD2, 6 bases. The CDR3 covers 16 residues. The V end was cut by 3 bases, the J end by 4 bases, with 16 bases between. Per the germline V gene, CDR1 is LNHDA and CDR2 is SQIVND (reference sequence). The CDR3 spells CASSIRLVADKNIQYF. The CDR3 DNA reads TGTGCCAGTAGTATTCGCTTAGTAGCGGATAAAAACATTCAGTACTTC.

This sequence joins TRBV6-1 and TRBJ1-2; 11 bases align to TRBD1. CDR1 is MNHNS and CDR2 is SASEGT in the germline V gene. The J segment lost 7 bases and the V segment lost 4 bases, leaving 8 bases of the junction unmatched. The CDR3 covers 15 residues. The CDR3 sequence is CASSAPGQGGFGYTF. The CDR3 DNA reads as TGTGCCAGCAGTGCCCCGGGACAGGGGGGATTTGGCTACACCTTC.

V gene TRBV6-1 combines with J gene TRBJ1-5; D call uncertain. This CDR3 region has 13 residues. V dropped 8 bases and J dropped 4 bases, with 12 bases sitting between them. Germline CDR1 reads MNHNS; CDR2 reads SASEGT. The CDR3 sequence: CASQFGENQPQHF. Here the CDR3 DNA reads TGTGCCAGCCAATTCGGAGAGAATCAGCCCCAGCATTTT.

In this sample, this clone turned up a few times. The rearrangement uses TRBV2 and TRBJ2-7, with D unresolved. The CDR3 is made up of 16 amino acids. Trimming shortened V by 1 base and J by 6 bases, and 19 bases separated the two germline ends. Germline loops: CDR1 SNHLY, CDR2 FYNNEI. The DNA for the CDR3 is TGTGCCAGCAGTGAAGGGGTCCACTACACTCCGGGCGAGCAGTACTTC. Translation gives CASSEGVHYTPGEQYF.

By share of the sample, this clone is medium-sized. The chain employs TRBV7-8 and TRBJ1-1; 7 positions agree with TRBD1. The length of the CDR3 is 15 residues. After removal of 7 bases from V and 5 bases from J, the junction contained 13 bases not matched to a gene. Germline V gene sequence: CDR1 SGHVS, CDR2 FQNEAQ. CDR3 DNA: TGTGCCAGCACCCGTGCCGATAGGGGGCGAACTGAAGCTTTCTTT. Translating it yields CASTRADRGRTEAFF.

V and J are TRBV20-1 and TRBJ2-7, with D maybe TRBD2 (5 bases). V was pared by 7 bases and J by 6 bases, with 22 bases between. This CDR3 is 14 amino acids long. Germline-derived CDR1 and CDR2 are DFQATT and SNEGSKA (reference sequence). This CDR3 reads CSVLGIWGATEQYF. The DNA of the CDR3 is TGCAGTGTTCTAGGTATCTGGGGAGCCACCGAGCAGTACTTC.

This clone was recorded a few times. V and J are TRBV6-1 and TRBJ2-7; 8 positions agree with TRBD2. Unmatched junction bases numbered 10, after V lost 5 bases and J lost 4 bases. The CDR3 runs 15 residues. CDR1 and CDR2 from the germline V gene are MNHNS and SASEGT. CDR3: CASSPQTSGSYEQYF. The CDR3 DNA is TGTGCCAGCAGTCCTCAAACCAGCGGGAGTTACGAGCAGTACTTC.

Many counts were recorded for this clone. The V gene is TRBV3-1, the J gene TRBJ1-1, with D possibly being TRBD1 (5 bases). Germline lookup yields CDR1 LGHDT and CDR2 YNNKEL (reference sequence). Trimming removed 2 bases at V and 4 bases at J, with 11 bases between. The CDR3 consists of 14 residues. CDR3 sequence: CASSQRDPSTEAFF. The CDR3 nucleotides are TGTGCCAGCAGCCAAAGGGACCCCAGCACTGAAGCTTTCTTT.